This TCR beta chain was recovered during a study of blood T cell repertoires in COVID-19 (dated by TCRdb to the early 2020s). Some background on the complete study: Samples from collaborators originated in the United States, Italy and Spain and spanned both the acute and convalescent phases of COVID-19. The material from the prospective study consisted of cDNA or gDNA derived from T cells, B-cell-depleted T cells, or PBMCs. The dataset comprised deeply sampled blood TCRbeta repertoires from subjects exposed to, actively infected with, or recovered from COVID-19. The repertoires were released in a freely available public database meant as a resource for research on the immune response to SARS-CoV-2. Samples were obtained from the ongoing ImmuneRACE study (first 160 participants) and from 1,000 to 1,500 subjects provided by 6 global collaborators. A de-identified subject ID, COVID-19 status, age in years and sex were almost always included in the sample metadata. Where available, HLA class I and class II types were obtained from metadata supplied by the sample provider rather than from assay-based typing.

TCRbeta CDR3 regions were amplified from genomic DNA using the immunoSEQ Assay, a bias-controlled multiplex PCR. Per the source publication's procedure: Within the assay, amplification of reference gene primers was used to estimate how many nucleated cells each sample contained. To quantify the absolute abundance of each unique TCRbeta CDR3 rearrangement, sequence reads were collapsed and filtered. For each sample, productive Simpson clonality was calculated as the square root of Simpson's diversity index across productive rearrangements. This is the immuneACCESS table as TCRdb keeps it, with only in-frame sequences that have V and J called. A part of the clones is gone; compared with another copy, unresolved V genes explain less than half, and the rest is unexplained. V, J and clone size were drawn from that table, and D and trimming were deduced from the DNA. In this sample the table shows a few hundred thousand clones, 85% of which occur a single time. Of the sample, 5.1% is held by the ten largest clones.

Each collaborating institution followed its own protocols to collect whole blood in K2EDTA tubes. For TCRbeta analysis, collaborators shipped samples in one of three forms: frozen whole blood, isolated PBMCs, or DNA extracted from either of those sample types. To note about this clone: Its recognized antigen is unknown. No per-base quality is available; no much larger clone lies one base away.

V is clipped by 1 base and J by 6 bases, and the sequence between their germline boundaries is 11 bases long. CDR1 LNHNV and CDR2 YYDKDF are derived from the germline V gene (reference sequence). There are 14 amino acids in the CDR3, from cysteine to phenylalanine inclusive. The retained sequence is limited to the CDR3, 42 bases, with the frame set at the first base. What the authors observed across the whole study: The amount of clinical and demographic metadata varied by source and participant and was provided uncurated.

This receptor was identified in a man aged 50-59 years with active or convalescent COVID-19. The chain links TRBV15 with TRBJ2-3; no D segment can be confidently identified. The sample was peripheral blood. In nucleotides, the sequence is TGTGCCACCAGCAGAGGAACCGTCGGGGATACGCAGTATTTT. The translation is CATSRGTVGDTQYF.